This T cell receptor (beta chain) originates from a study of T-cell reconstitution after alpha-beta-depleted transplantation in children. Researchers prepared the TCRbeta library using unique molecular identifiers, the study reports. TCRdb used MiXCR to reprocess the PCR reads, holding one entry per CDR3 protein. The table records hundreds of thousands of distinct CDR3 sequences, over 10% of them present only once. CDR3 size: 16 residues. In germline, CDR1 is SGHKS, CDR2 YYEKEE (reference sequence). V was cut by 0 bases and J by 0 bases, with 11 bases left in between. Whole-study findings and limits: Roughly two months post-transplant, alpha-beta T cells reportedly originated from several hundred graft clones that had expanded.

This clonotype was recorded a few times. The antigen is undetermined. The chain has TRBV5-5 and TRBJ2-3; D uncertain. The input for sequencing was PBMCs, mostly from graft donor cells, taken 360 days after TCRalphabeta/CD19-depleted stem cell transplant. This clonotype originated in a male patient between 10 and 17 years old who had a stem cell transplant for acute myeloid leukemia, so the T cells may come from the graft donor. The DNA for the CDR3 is TGTGCCAGCAGCTTGGGGGTAGTCTCCAGCACAGATACGCAGTATTTT. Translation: CASSLGVVSSTDTQYF.